The sequence of this TCR beta chain was determined in a study of persistence of HIV-infected CD4 T cells. Stimulation used 10 ug/mL lysate from CMV-infected fibroblasts. CD40L-negative CD69-negative CD45RO-high memory CD4+ T cells were sorted as populations depleted of antigen-responding cells. Comment on this clone: Its antigen is currently unknown.

The V segment lost 4 bases and the J segment 7 bases; nucleotides outside the gene matches: 11. The germline V gene encodes CDR1 SGHRS and CDR2 YFSETQ. This CDR3 spans 16 amino acids. The libraries were made with immunoSEQ version 4 in survey mode. This table comes from immunoSEQ multiplex PCR, and its TCRdb copy is limited to in-frame clones, with some not included. The sample shows 30,000 to 45,000 clones, more than 70% of them seen only once. This chain joins TRBV5-1 and TRBJ2-2; the match to TRBD1 covers 9 bases. The TCR originated in an adult man with HIV who was CMV-seropositive. The sample was CD4+ T cells sorted from PBMCs after roughly 17-hour stimulation, taken from a patient who received antiretroviral therapy. In nucleotides, the CDR3 is TGCGCCAGCAGCCCCCCCCGGACAGGGGTGGACGGGGAGCTGTTTTTT. It is translated as CASSPPRTGVDGELFF.